The 14 T cell receptor beta chains below were found in one sample sequenced in a study of T cell repertoires in cytomegalovirus infection. TCRdb reanalysed the reads using MiXCR and keeps one entry per CDR3 protein. The sample has 450,000 to 600,000 distinct CDR3 sequences, around 11% seen once. The source material was PBMCs. The receptors derive from a human donor in good health (CMV status not recorded). Some clones in this sample may be carry-over from other donors' samples.

This clonotype was found many times. The genes are TRBV7-9 and TRBJ1-6, with D uncertain. Trimming cost V 3 bases and J 8 bases, with 14 bases left between them. This CDR3 has 15 residues. Germline V CDR1 and CDR2: SEHNR, FQNEAQ (reference sequence). Here the CDR3 reads CASSFDGRTDSPLHF. DNA for the CDR3: TGTGCCAGCAGCTTTGACGGGAGGACCGATTCACCCCTCCACTTT.

Many counts were recorded for this clonotype. J is TRBJ2-6 and V is TRBV5-4; TRBD1 aligns across 9 bases. After removal of 6 bases from V and 0 bases from J, the junction contained 7 bases not matched to a gene. CDR1 and CDR2 (germline): SGHNT, YYREEE (reference sequence). The CDR3 is 17 residues long. CDR3 residues: CASIRRDRASGANVLTF. The CDR3 nucleotides read TGTGCCAGCATCCGCCGGGACAGGGCCTCTGGGGCCAACGTCCTGACTTTC.

In its sample, this clonotype was seen a few times. This chain connects TRBV6-6 to TRBJ2-7; TRBD1 or TRBD2 may be the D gene (5 bases each). V gave up 2 bases and J gave up 8 bases, with 19 bases separating them. CDR3 length equals 15 residues. CDR1 MNHNY and CDR2 SVGAGI come from the germline V gene (reference sequence). The DNA for the CDR3 is TGTGCCAGCAGTTACGTCGGGACGGGACCTACGAAGCAGTACTTC. Translated, it gives CASSYVGTGPTKQYF.

The chain's CDR3 is CASSLGRFREQFF. The CDR3 bases are TGCGCCAGCAGCCTGGGCCGGTTTAGGGAGCAGTTCTTC. The rearrangement links TRBV4-1 to TRBJ2-1; D ambiguous. Trimming removed 4 bases from V and 10 bases from J, with 14 bases in between. CDR1 is MGHRA, CDR2 YSYEKL, per germline. There are 13 residues in the CDR3.

This clonotype was observed a handful of times. The chain couples TRBV28 to TRBJ1-1; weak D call: TRBD1 (5 bases). The CDR3 is 13 residues long. V lost 5 bases and J lost 8, with 15 bases in between. The germline CDR1 and CDR2 sequences are MDHEN and SYDVKM. CDR3 sequence reads: CASSSRQSAEAFF. In nucleotides, the CDR3 is TGTGCCAGCAGTAGCCGACAGTCTGCCGAAGCTTTCTTT.

This clonotype was seen more than once but under ten times. This chain uses TRBV18 with TRBJ2-1, with 7 bases matching TRBD1. Germline V gene sequence: CDR1 KGHSH, CDR2 LQKENI. V was clipped by 4 bases and J by 1 base; unmatched bases: 1. The CDR3 runs 14 residues. The CDR3 is CASSQTGSYNEQFF. Written as DNA, the CDR3 is TGTGCCAGCTCACAGACAGGGTCCTACAATGAGCAGTTCTTC.

This clonotype was detected ten times or more. The V call is TRBV4-2, the J call TRBJ2-7; maybe TRBD2 (5 bases). Germline values: CDR1 LGHNA, CDR2 YNFKEQ. The CDR3 is 15 amino acids. Trimming shortened V by 1 base and J by 5 bases, and 15 bases separated the two germline ends. The CDR3 sequence: CASSQGVGVGNEQYF. The CDR3 DNA reads as TGTGCCAGCAGCCAAGGAGTGGGAGTAGGCAACGAGCAGTACTTC.

This clonotype was detected ten times or more. The chain combines TRBV7-8 with TRBJ1-1; D uncertain. Germline lookup yields CDR1 SGHVS and CDR2 FQNEAQ. V was pared by 0 bases and J by 5 bases, with 13 bases between. The CDR3 contains 15 residues. CDR3 loop: CASSLAGNGGTEAFF. CDR3 nucleotide sequence: TGTGCCAGCAGCTTAGCGGGGAATGGTGGGACTGAAGCTTTCTTT.

This clonotype was observed a few times. The chain has TRBV13 and TRBJ2-7; D not certain. V shed 4 bases and J shed 4 bases, with 17 bases lying between them. The CDR3 covers 15 residues. Looked up from germline, CDR1 is PRHDT and CDR2 is FYEKMQ (reference sequence). The CDR3 loop is CASSSTTDGAYEQYF. CDR3 DNA: TGTGCCAGCAGCTCGACAACGGACGGCGCGTACGAGCAGTACTTC.

This clonotype showed up many times. The J gene is TRBJ1-1, the V gene TRBV28; the D gene is possibly TRBD1 (6 bases). The length of the CDR3 is 14 residues. With 6 bases removed from V and 1 base from J, the gap between germline ends came to 12 bases. Germline loops: CDR1 MDHEN, CDR2 SYDVKM. CDR3 nucleotides: TGTGCCAGCAGCAACGGACAGTCGAACACTGAAGCTTTCTTT. It translates to CASSNGQSNTEAFF.

At least ten counts were recorded for this clonotype. This chain connects TRBV7-2 to TRBJ2-3; TRBD2 matches 12 bases. This CDR3 is 15 amino acids long. After removal of 5 bases from V and 4 bases from J, the junction contained 4 bases not matched to a gene. Germline V gene lookup returns CDR1 SGHTA and CDR2 FQGNSA. DNA of the CDR3: TGTGCCAGCAGCCAACTAGCGGGAGGCTCAGATACGCAGTATTTT. Its translation is CASSQLAGGSDTQYF.

The chain is built from TRBV4-1 and TRBJ2-7; possibly TRBD2 for D (6 bases). The V end was cut by 4 bases, the J end by 2 bases, with 12 bases between. Germline V lookup: CDR1 MGHRA, CDR2 YSYEKL. The CDR3 length is 14 residues. DNA of the CDR3: TGCGCCAGCAGCCCGGGGGACTCCCCCTACGAGCAGTACTTC. It codes for CASSPGDSPYEQYF.

This clonotype was seen at least ten times. The rearrangement links TRBV7-2 to TRBJ1-5; tentatively, D is TRBD1 (5 bases). Germline V gene sequence: CDR1 SGHTA, CDR2 FQGNSA. V lost 0 bases to trimming and J lost 2 bases, with 8 bases between them. CDR3 length: 15 amino acids. Here the CDR3 DNA reads TGTGCCAGCAGCTTAGCGCAGGGCGGCAATCAGCCCCAGCATTTT. Its translation: CASSLAQGGNQPQHF.

The chain couples TRBV28 to TRBJ2-1; 8 positions match TRBD2. The CDR3 contains 15 residues. Germline V lookup: CDR1 MDHEN, CDR2 SYDVKM. The V and J ends lost 5 bases and 2 bases, in that order; junction bases with no gene match: 5. CDR3 protein: CASSQSGRPYNEQFF. As DNA, the CDR3 is TGTGCCAGCAGTCAAAGCGGGAGACCCTACAATGAGCAGTTCTTC.